The 13 T cell receptor beta chains presented below share a single source sample, sequenced in a study of neurological immune-mediated disorders. TCRdb analysed the 5' RACE reads with MiXCR anew, one entry per CDR3 protein. This sample has tens of thousands of distinct CDR3 sequences, with about 5% found just once. Source material: PBMCs. Receptors originate from a woman in her 30s with multiple sclerosis.

This clonotype was counted at least ten times. This sequence joins TRBV28 and TRBJ2-1; D not resolved. This CDR3 is built from 13 residues. The germline gives CDR1 MDHEN, CDR2 SYDVKM. V was clipped by 2 bases and J by 6 bases, with 8 bases between them. The CDR3 spells CASSLSTPNEQFF. The CDR3 coding sequence is TGTGCCAGCAGTTTAAGTACCCCCAATGAGCAGTTCTTC.

Many counts were recorded for this clonotype. The chain employs TRBV5-1 and TRBJ2-1; D is unresolved. CDR1 is SGHRS and CDR2 is YFSETQ in the germline V gene. The CDR3 totals 14 residues. Deletions cut 0 bases from V and 8 bases from J, with 12 bases between. The CDR3 sequence is CASSLARVRYEQFF. The CDR3 DNA reads as TGCGCCAGCAGCTTGGCCCGGGTTCGCTATGAGCAGTTCTTC.

This clonotype showed up many times. The V call is TRBV6-6, the J call TRBJ2-7; D is undetermined. Germline V gives CDR1 MNHNY, CDR2 SVGAGI (reference sequence). Trimming pared 2 bases from V and 0 bases from J, leaving 8 bases between. This CDR3 is 14 amino acids long. Here the CDR3 reads CASSYGRSSYEQYV. The CDR3 DNA follows: TGTGCCAGCAGTTACGGGCGGAGCTCCTACGAGCAGTACGTC.

This clonotype was detected many times. The chain is built from TRBV12-3 or TRBV12-4 and TRBJ1-1; 8 nucleotides agree with TRBD1. The CDR3 consists of 12 residues. J lost 10 bases, V lost 1 base, and 2 bases had no gene match. The CDR3 DNA reads as TGTGCCAGCAGTTTAGAGGGGACAGGAGCTTTCTTT. Protein sequence: CASSLEGTGAFF.

In its sample, this clonotype was seen a few times. A clone one base away is much larger, so this may be a read error. Lacking the conserved final phenylalanine or tryptophan, this CDR3 likely reflects a read error. The chain is built from TRBV20-1 and TRBJ2-4; TRBD2 agrees at 7 bases. The length of the CDR3 is 12 residues. J gave up 7 bases and V 7 bases, and 7 bases lay outside the gene matches. Germline CDR1 reads DFQATT; CDR2 reads SNEGSKA (reference sequence). Here the CDR3 reads CSGGGRRNIQYC. The CDR3 DNA follows: TGCAGTGGGGGCGGGAGAAGGAACATTCAGTACTGC.

The rearrangement uses TRBV19 and TRBJ2-1, with 13 positions matching TRBD2. The CDR3 covers 15 residues. J was trimmed by 7 bases and V by 7 bases; bases with no gene match: 7. The germline gives CDR1 LNHDA, CDR2 SQIVND (reference sequence). The CDR3 here is CASNRLAGGRNEQFF. CDR3 DNA sequence: TGTGCCAGTAACCGACTAGCGGGAGGAAGAAATGAGCAGTTCTTC. The variable domain in full, with the rest retrieved from reference TRBV19 and TRBJ2-1, is DGGITQSPKYLFRKEGQNVTLSCEQNLNHDAMYWYRQDPGQGLRLIYYSQIVNDFQKGDIAEGYSVSREKKESFPLTVTSAQKNPTAFYLCASNRLAGGRNEQFFGPGTRLTVL.

This clonotype was seen at least ten times. This chain uses TRBV12-3 or TRBV12-4 with TRBJ1-5; D is possibly TRBD1 (6 bases). The CDR3 runs 15 residues. V dropped 5 bases and J dropped 3 bases, with 14 bases sitting between them. CDR3 nucleotides: TGTGCCAGCAGTCCCCGACAGGCAGACAATCAGCCCCAGCATTTT. Translation gives CASSPRQADNQPQHF.

In its sample, this clonotype was seen many times. This sequence joins TRBV7-8 and TRBJ2-4; 8 positions agree with TRBD1. From germline, CDR1 is SGHVS and CDR2 FQNEAQ. Trimming removed 5 bases from V and 3 bases from J; junction bases left unmatched: 15. This CDR3 spans 18 amino acids. CDR3 in DNA: TGTGCCAGCAGCCCGGACAGGGAATGGGTAGGAGACAAAAACATTCAGTACTTC. Translating gives CASSPDREWVGDKNIQYF.

The table lists this clonotype with many counts. The chain is built from TRBV5-1 and TRBJ2-5; 8 bases line up with TRBD1. The length of the CDR3 is 15 residues. Trimming cost V 0 bases and J 1 base; bases outside gene matches: 2. Germline-derived CDR1 and CDR2 are SGHRS and YFSETQ. As DNA, the CDR3 is TGCGCCAGCAGCTTGGCTGGGACAGGCCAAGAGACCCAGTACTTC. It codes for CASSLAGTGQETQYF.

This clonotype was seen at least ten times. The rearrangement joins TRBV27 to TRBJ1-4; maybe TRBD1 (5 bases). With 3 bases removed from V and 10 bases from J, the gap between germline ends came to 12 bases. Germline V CDR1 and CDR2: MNHEY, SMNVEV (reference sequence). The length of the CDR3 is 13 residues. CDR3 amino acids: CASSLGWGRKLFF. The CDR3 DNA is TGTGCCAGCAGTTTGGGATGGGGCAGAAAACTGTTTTTT.

This clonotype was seen many times. The chain recombines TRBV7-8 with TRBJ2-3; 13 nucleotides match TRBD2. The CDR3 totals 16 residues. CDR1 and CDR2 (germline): SGHVS, FQNEAQ. The trim removed 5 bases at V and 2 bases at J, leaving 4 bases unmatched. Written as DNA, the CDR3 is TGTGCCAGCAGCGCGGGGACTAGCGGGACCACAGATACGCAGTATTTT. Translation: CASSAGTSGTTDTQYF. Full variable domain (remainder filled in from reference TRBV7-8 and TRBJ2-3): GAGVSQSPRYKVAKRGQDVALRCDPISGHVSLFWYQQALGQGPEFLTYFQNEAQLDKSGLPSDRFFAERPEGSVSTLKIQRTQQEDSAVYLCASSAGTSGTTDTQYFGPGTRLTVL.

This clonotype has just a few counts. The CDR3 coding sequence is TGCGCCAGCAGCCAAGGAGGCAGCAACTATGGCTACACCTTC. It is translated as CASSQGGSNYGYTF. This chain joins TRBV4-1 and TRBJ1-2, with D unclear. V was pared by 1 base and J by 2 bases, with 8 bases between. Germline V CDR1 and CDR2: MGHRA, YSYEKL. This CDR3 is 14 amino acids long.

This clonotype was recorded many times. The chain carries TRBV5-1 and TRBJ2-2; 7 bases align to TRBD1. This CDR3 comprises 16 residues. Germline lookup yields CDR1 SGHRS and CDR2 YFSETQ. J gave up 5 bases and V 1 base, and 8 bases lay outside the gene matches. The CDR3 region has the DNA TGCGCCAGCAGCTTGACAGGGGCTCTTTTGACCGGGGAGCTGTTTTTT. Its protein product is CASSLTGALLTGELFF.